This T cell receptor (beta chain) was retrieved from a study of T cell changes during pregnancy in multiple sclerosis. TCRdb keeps only in-frame clones here, not all; method: immunoSEQ multiplex PCR. The table records 15,000 to 17,000 clones, roughly 84% of them present only once. Between the trimmed V and J ends, which lost 3 bases and 5 bases, there was a span of 9 bases. Germline V gene sequence: CDR1 SGDLS, CDR2 YYNGEE. This CDR3 contains 12 residues. The material was CD8+ T cells from peripheral blood mononuclear cells, obtained after pregnancy. This receptor was taken from a female donor in good health, enrolled as a control in a pregnancy study. The rearrangement uses TRBV9 and TRBJ2-7; D might be TRBD2 (6 bases). The DNA of the CDR3 is TGTGCCAGCAGCGACAAGCGGGACGAGCAGTACTTC. Translation: CASSDKRDEQYF.